This entry lists 10 T cell receptor beta chains sequenced from one sample in a study of blood T cells in healthy people across ages. A second PCR of 7 to 11 cycles used a sample-barcoded 5' primer and a J-beta primer mix. Using its own MiXCR run on the 5' RACE reads, TCRdb lists one record per CDR3 protein. The table includes some 730,000 distinct CDR3 sequences, 22% detected once. The material sequenced was blood. The receptors were gathered from a man in his sixties or seventies in good health.

This clonotype has a handful of counts. The V call is TRBV9, the J call TRBJ2-5; no clear D gene. The end of the DNA aligns better with TRBJ2-1, so the J call may be wrong. Germline V CDR1 and CDR2: SGDLS, YYNGEE. The CDR3 totals 14 residues. CDR3 nucleotide sequence: TGTGCCAGCAGCCCCCCTCCCGGCCACAATGAGCAGTTCTTC. Translating it yields CASSPPPGHNEQFF.

This clonotype was observed a handful of times. This sequence joins TRBV12-3 or TRBV12-4 and TRBJ2-1, with a tentative D call TRBD2 (6 bases). The CDR3 runs to 14 residues. Between the trimmed V and J ends, which lost 6 bases and 6 bases, there was a span of 15 bases. Here the CDR3 DNA reads TGTGCCAGCAGGCTTTACGGGGGTGGCAATGAGCAGTTCTTC. This codes for CASRLYGGGNEQFF.

In its sample, this clonotype was seen a few times. The V and J genes are TRBV20-1 and TRBJ1-5; possible D gene TRBD1, 6 bases. Germline CDR1 and CDR2: DFQATT and SNEGSKA (reference sequence). CDR3 length: 16 amino acids. Trimming removed 0 bases at V and 6 bases at J, with 18 bases between. The CDR3 sequence: CSARDLMHRVGQPQHF. The CDR3 region has the DNA TGCAGTGCTAGAGATCTGATGCACAGGGTGGGTCAGCCCCAGCATTTT.

This chain uses TRBV20-1 with TRBJ1-4; 7 positions agree with TRBD1. The CDR3 is 14 residues long. Trimming took 3 bases from V and 7 from J; bases not matched to a gene: 8. Germline CDR1 reads DFQATT; CDR2 reads SNEGSKA (reference sequence). The CDR3 protein is CSASGRGPGEKLFF. The CDR3 DNA sequence: TGCAGTGCTAGCGGTAGGGGGCCGGGTGAAAAACTGTTTTTT.

This clonotype was detected a few times. The chain employs TRBV20-1 and TRBJ1-3, with unresolved D. Per the germline V gene, CDR1 is DFQATT and CDR2 is SNEGSKA (reference sequence). With 0 bases removed from V and 0 bases from J, the gap between germline ends came to 12 bases. This CDR3 contains 16 residues. The CDR3 reads CSARDEVKSSGNTIYF. As DNA, the CDR3 is TGCAGTGCTAGAGATGAGGTAAAGAGCTCTGGAAACACCATATATTTT.

The V gene is TRBV29-1, the J gene TRBJ1-1; D may be TRBD1 (5 bases). Germline lookup yields CDR1 SQVTM and CDR2 ANQGSEA. The length of the CDR3 is 12 residues. V dropped 5 bases and J dropped 4 bases, with 11 bases sitting between them. The CDR3 region has the DNA TGCAGCGTTCAGGGCGGGGGCACTGAAGCTTTCTTT. It translates to CSVQGGGTEAFF.

The rearrangement links TRBV20-1 to TRBJ2-4, with 12 bases fitting TRBD2. The CDR3 covers 17 residues. The V gene end was trimmed by 5 bases and the J gene end by 1 base; junction bases not matched to a gene: 9. Per the germline V gene, CDR1 is DFQATT and CDR2 is SNEGSKA (reference sequence). The CDR3: CSAVDLGLAGAKNIQYF. The CDR3 region has the DNA TGCAGTGCTGTAGATCTCGGACTAGCGGGGGCCAAAAACATTCAGTACTTC.

The V gene is TRBV5-1, the J gene TRBJ2-1; 7 positions match TRBD1. Trimming took 2 bases from V and 6 from J; bases not matched to a gene: 8. The length of the CDR3 is 15 residues. Germline V CDR1 and CDR2: SGHRS, YFSETQ. CDR3 coding DNA: TGCGCCAGCAGCTTAGGACAGGAAGGGGTCAATGAGCAGTTCTTC. It encodes CASSLGQEGVNEQFF. Supplemented by reference TRBV5-1 and TRBJ2-1, the full variable domain reads KAGVTQTPRYLIKTRGQQVTLSCSPISGHRSVSWYQQTPGQGLQFLFEYFSETQRNKGNFPGRFSGRQFSNSRSEMNVSTLELGDSALYLCASSLGQEGVNEQFFGPGTRLTVL.

This clonotype came up a few times. This sequence joins TRBV20-1 and TRBJ1-2; D is unresolved. Trimming cost V 0 bases and J 6 bases, with 20 bases left between them. Germline CDR1 DFQATT, CDR2 SNEGSKA (reference sequence). The length of the CDR3 is 16 residues. The CDR3 bases are TGCAGTGCTAGAGATCTCAATGGGCGAGCAGTTGATGGCTACACCTTC. This translates into CSARDLNGRAVDGYTF.

The chain carries TRBV29-1 and TRBJ2-3; TRBD2 aligns across 13 bases. The germline V gene has CDR1 SQVTM and CDR2 ANQGSEA. J was trimmed by 0 bases and V by 6 bases; bases with no gene match: 3. This CDR3 has 15 amino acids. The CDR3: CSVRLAGGSTDTQYF. The CDR3 nucleotides are TGCAGCGTCAGACTAGCGGGGGGCAGCACAGATACGCAGTATTTT.